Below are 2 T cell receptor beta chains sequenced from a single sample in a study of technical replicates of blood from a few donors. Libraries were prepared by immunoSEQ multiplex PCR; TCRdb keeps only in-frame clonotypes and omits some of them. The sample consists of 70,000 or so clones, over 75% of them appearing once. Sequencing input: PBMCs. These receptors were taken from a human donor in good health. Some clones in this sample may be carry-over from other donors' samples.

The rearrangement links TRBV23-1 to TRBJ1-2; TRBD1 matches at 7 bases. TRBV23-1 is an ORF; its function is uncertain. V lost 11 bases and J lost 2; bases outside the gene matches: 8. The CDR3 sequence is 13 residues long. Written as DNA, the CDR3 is TGCGCCCTGGGGACAGCGCAAAACTATGGCTACACCTTC. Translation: CALGTAQNYGYTF.

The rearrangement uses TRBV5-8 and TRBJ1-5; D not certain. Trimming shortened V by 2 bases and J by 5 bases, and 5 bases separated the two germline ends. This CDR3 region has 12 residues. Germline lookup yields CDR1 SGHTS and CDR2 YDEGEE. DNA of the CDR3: TGTGCCAGCAGCTTACAATATCAGCCCCAGCATTTT. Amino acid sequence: CASSLQYQPQHF.